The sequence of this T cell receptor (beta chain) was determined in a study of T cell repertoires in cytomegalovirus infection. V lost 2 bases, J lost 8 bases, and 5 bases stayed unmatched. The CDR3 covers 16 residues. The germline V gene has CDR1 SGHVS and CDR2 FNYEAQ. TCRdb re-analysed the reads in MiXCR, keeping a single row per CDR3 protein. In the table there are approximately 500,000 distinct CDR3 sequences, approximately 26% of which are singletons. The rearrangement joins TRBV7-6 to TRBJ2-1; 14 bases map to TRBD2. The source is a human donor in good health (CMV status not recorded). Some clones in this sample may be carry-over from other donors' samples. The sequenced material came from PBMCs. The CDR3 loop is CASSLLRGLAGDEQFF. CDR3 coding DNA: TGTGCCAGCAGCTTACTACGGGGACTAGCGGGAGATGAGCAGTTCTTC.